This T cell receptor (beta chain) was documented in a study of T cell repertoires in MIS-A myocarditis (dated by TCRdb to the early 2020s). The QIAamp DNA FFPE kit was used to extract genomic DNA from formalin-fixed paraffin-embedded autopsy tissue. For this clone: The specificity of this receptor is unknown. Within one base of it there is no much larger clone, and no base qualities were kept.

The CDR3 measures 16 amino acids from cysteine to phenylalanine. The DNA shown is the 48-base CDR3, in frame from base 1. V is reduced by 0 bases and J by 2 bases, leaving a spacing of 11 bases between them. The germline V gene (reference sequence) specifies GTSNPN as CDR1 and SVGIG as CDR2. TCRbeta CDR3 regions were amplified by the immunoSEQ bias-controlled multiplex PCR and were subjected to high-throughput sequencing. The original pipeline was this. The immunoSEQ vendor pipeline collapsed and filtered CDR3 sequences to measure the abundance and frequency of each unique TCRbeta CDR3. Using a 90% global sequence identity threshold, CD-HIT clustered dominant CDR3 amino acid sequences together with SARS-CoV-2-specific ImmuneCODE TCRbeta sequences. Clones were classed as hyperexpanded at frequencies of 0.1 to 1 and as large at frequencies of 0.01 to 0.1. MiXCR was used to confirm CDR3 amino acid sequences and V and J gene assignments of dominant clones. The R stringdist package was used to compute Levenshtein distances between the patient clonotypes and the ImmuneCODE hits. TCRdb holds this immuneACCESS table with in-frame rearrangements only. Some clones are missing; in checked studies, unresolved V genes explain under half, and the rest has no known cause. V, J and clone size are those of that table, while D and trimming were read from the DNA. This sample holds about 11,000 clones; approximately 83% were observed only once. Of the sample, about 30% is held by the ten largest clones.

Sequenced input: right ventricle heart tissue obtained at autopsy. According to the study, the label for this sample's cell subset or site signals: cardiac tissue sample (left or right ventricle, interventricular septum, or pericardium). This clonotype was obtained from a man aged 18 to 29 with fulminant myocarditis from multisystem inflammatory syndrome in adults (MIS-A) after COVID-19. The chain is made from TRBV30 and TRBJ1-6; no confident D gene assignment can be made. This receptor has the CDR3 CAWSVLAGAYNSPLHF. The nucleotides are TGTGCCTGGAGTGTTTTAGCAGGTGCCTATAATTCACCCCTCCACTTT.